This entry features one T cell receptor (beta chain) sequence. The antigen is unknown. This record belongs to a study of CD8 T cells in ankylosing spondylitis. The germline V and J ends were trimmed by 3 bases and 1 base, with 10 bases remaining between them. Germline V gene data show CDR1 as DFQATT and CDR2 as SNEGSKA (reference sequence). The CDR3 covers 14 residues. Study-wide points: Earlier work had already found some motif variants in reactive arthritis synovial fluid and blood. Among TCR beta sequences, a motif of roughly 8 highly homologous variants appeared characteristic of ankylosing spondylitis blood. The study looked at matched synovial fluid samples from ankylosing spondylitis patients. Disease-linked clones were reported to be significantly enriched there.

Quantitative molecular-barcoded 5'-RACE generated the TCR beta libraries. TCRdb re-called the 5' RACE reads through MiXCR, storing one row per CDR3 protein. This table holds about 540,000 distinct CDR3 sequences, over 9.5% found once. The chain employs TRBV20-1 and TRBJ2-1; D not certain. The TCR was taken from a male donor with ankylosing spondylitis. The sequenced sample consisted of blood, either unsorted or a sorted T cell fraction (not recorded which). CDR3 region: CSASAVWSYNEQFF. The CDR3, as DNA: TGCAGTGCTAGCGCGGTATGGTCCTACAATGAGCAGTTCTTC.